This record looks at one TCR beta chain sequence and its context. V lost 6 bases and J lost 3; bases outside the gene matches: 6. This CDR3 has 15 residues. Germline CDR1 is SGHAT and CDR2 is FQNNGV. Data came from immunoSEQ multiplex PCR; TCRdb stores just in-frame clones and leaves some out. The sample includes roughly 60,000 clones, about 95% of them seen just once. This sample is part of a study of technical replicates of blood from several donors. Sample: PBMCs. V and J are TRBV11-2 and TRBJ2-1, with TRBD1 matching 9 bases. The receptor was isolated from a human donor in good health. Some clones in this sample may be carry-over from other donors' samples. The CDR3 sequence is CASREQGARYNEQFF. The CDR3 DNA follows: TGTGCCAGCAGGGAACAGGGGGCGCGCTACAATGAGCAGTTCTTC.